This T cell receptor (beta chain) derives from a study of T-cell reconstitution after alpha-beta-depleted transplantation in children (dated by TCRdb to the mid-2010s). Regarding the research as a whole: Using TCR repertoire profiling, the study followed T-cell immune reconstitution in a quantitative way in children after TCRalphabeta/CD19-depleted allogeneic hematopoietic cell transplantation. Beyond this particular receptor, the publication reports: The frequencies of hyperexpanded clones fell over the following months, and after one year, T-cell counts and TCRbeta diversity were mostly attributed to newly produced T cells. About two months after transplant, the apparently early recovery of alphabetaT-cell counts reportedly depended on just several hundred clones that had expanded rapidly and came from non-depleted graft cells. In some patients, high TCRbeta diversity at day 60 was attributed to recipient T cells and intrathymic progenitors that had survived conditioning.

Interpreted using the paper, the treatment or condition label stands for: allogeneic hematopoietic cell transplantation with graft depleted of TCRalphabeta T cells and CD19 B cells. The children who served as transplant recipients had been given grafts of TCRalphabeta/CD19-depleted allogeneic hematopoietic cells. Of note for this clonotype: Its antigen has not been determined. There are no base qualities to consult, and no much larger clone falls within one base.

The method behind the library was PCR. Sequenced on an Illumina HiSeq 2500. TCR library preparation used molecular barcoding, with unique molecular identifiers applied to normalize quantification of the TCRbeta repertoire. The raw public data were reprocessed by TCRdb itself: fastp quality trimming at Q25, MiXCR clonotype calling, in-frame beta chains only. Here each entry gathers all rows of one CDR3 protein and keeps the most common genes and DNA. The sample table records about 300,000 distinct CDR3 sequences; almost 8% of these occur just once. 9.1% of the sample rests with the top ten. The sequencing used peripheral blood, collected 360 days after TCRalphabeta/CD19-depleted stem cell transplant. The TCR originated in a female patient aged 2-10 years who had a stem cell transplant for Fanconi anemia, so the T cells may come from the graft donor.

The sequenced DNA: TGTGCCAGCAGCTTTCAGGGTGCCCGAAGGGTTTTTGATGGCTACACCTTC. It is translated as CASSFQGARRVFDGYTF. The sequence links TRBV13 to TRBJ1-2; the best D guess is TRBD1, with 5 bases matching. As encoded in the germline V gene (reference sequence), CDR1 is PRHDT while CDR2 is FYEKMQ. Including the terminal cysteine and phenylalanine, the CDR3 comprises 17 residues. The retained sequence is limited to the CDR3, 51 bases, with the frame set at the first base. Between the V and J ends, shortened by 3 bases and 6 bases respectively, the junction contains 23 bases.